These 14 T cell receptor beta chains came from one sample sequenced in a study of regulatory T cells in long-lasting Graves disease. This sample's time point: newly diagnosed GD, antithyroid drugs for less than 3 months. The TCR library was prepared using RNA isolated from PBMCs. Sequencing libraries for TCR beta were prepared with iRepertoire HTBI primers and Arm-PCR of CDR3 regions. TCRdb independently ran MiXCR on the multiplex PCR reads; one entry per CDR3 protein. Of approximately 470,000 distinct CDR3 sequences listed, 15% to 20% are singletons. These records were also assigned to another study, of T cells in Graves' hyperthyroidism and ophthalmopathy.

The specimen comprised peripheral blood mononuclear cells (PBMCs), sampled at new diagnosis, from a patient treated with antithyroid drugs. These receptors were taken from a man in his forties with Graves disease.

This clonotype showed up many times. This chain links TRBV5-6 with TRBJ1-2, with 8 bases lining up with TRBD1. CDR3 length: 14 amino acids. Trimming cost V 2 bases and J 7 bases; bases outside gene matches: 7. The germline gives CDR1 SGHDT, CDR2 YYEEEE. The CDR3 DNA follows: TGTGCCAGCAGCTTTACAGGGGGGTCGGTTGGCTACACCTTC. Translating it yields CASSFTGGSVGYTF.

This clonotype was recorded a few times. The rearrangement uses TRBV5-1 and TRBJ1-5; 12 bases match TRBD1. V shed 3 bases, J shed 3 bases, and the junction held 1 base outside the gene matches. Germline V lookup: CDR1 SGHRS, CDR2 YFSETQ. CDR3 length: 15 amino acids. CDR3 residues: CASSWDRGPNQPQHF. The CDR3 DNA is TGCGCCAGCAGCTGGGACAGGGGGCCCAATCAGCCCCAGCATTTT.

The chain joins TRBV18 to TRBJ2-2; the D is unclear. With 3 bases removed from V and 4 bases from J, the gap between germline ends came to 12 bases. The CDR3 is made up of 15 amino acids. Germline V gene lookup returns CDR1 KGHSH and CDR2 LQKENI. In nucleotides, the CDR3 is TGTGCCAGCTCACCTAACCAGCAGACCACCGGGGAGCTGTTTTTT. It encodes CASSPNQQTTGELFF. The whole variable domain, remainder taken from reference TRBV18 and TRBJ2-2, is NAGVMQNPRHLVRRRGQEARLRCSPMKGHSHVYWYRQLPEEGLKFMVYLQKENIIDESGMPKERFSAEFPKEGPSILRIQQVVRGDSAAYFCASSPNQQTTGELFFGEGSRLTVL.

The chain employs TRBV6-2 or TRBV6-3 and TRBJ2-3; D is possibly TRBD1 (6 bases). The CDR3 is 11 residues long. Germline CDR1 is MNHEY and CDR2 is SVGEGT. Trimming took 6 bases from V and 9 from J, leaving 10 bases between them. The CDR3 DNA follows: TGTGCCAGCAGCCAGGGGCGAACGCAGTATTTT. Protein sequence: CASSQGRTQYF.

The CDR3 nucleotides read TGTGCCAGCAGCCCCAGCCCTAGTGGGGGGGAGACCCAGTACTTC. As protein: CASSPSPSGGETQYF. The V and J genes are TRBV9 and TRBJ2-5; D is perhaps TRBD2 (6 bases). Germline CDR1 SGDLS, CDR2 YYNGEE. V shed 4 bases and J shed 5 bases, with 18 bases lying between them. This CDR3 has 15 amino acids.

This clonotype was seen many times. The chain couples TRBV28 to TRBJ2-2, with D uncertain. The V and J ends lost 6 bases and 3 bases respectively, with 8 bases between them. This CDR3 spans 13 amino acids. Germline V gene sequence: CDR1 MDHEN, CDR2 SYDVKM. The CDR3: CASSLTDTGELFF. The CDR3 DNA reads TGTGCCAGCAGCTTAACGGACACCGGGGAGCTGTTTTTT.

This clonotype was recorded many times. This chain joins TRBV20-1 and TRBJ2-7, with 7 bases identical to TRBD2. Looked up from germline, CDR1 is DFQATT and CDR2 is SNEGSKA (reference sequence). The V gene end was trimmed by 5 bases and the J gene end by 4 bases; junction bases not matched to a gene: 8. CDR3 length equals 13 residues. The CDR3 sequence is CSAPSSSGYEQYF. The CDR3 DNA sequence: TGCAGTGCTCCGAGCTCTAGCGGTTACGAGCAGTACTTC.

This clonotype has at least ten counts. The genes are TRBV12-3 or TRBV12-4 and TRBJ2-1, with D unresolved. Trimming removed 2 bases at V and 7 bases at J, with 6 bases between. The CDR3 runs to 12 residues. The CDR3 bases are TGTGCCAGCAGTTTAAGTATAAATGAGCAGTTCTTC. Protein: CASSLSINEQFF.

This clonotype was detected ten times or more. V gene TRBV28 combines with J gene TRBJ1-5, with unresolved D. V gave up 3 bases and J gave up 5 bases, with 8 bases separating them. CDR1 is MDHEN and CDR2 is SYDVKM in the germline V gene. The CDR3 has 13 amino acids. CDR3: CASSFGRDQPQHF. CDR3 nucleotide sequence: TGTGCCAGCAGTTTCGGACGGGATCAGCCCCAGCATTTT. The complete variable domain, with remaining parts taken from reference TRBV28 and TRBJ1-5, reads DVKVTQSSRYLVKRTGEKVFLECVQDMDHENMFWYRQDPGLGLRLIYFSYDVKMKEKGDIPEGYSVSREKKERFSLILESASTNQTSMYLCASSFGRDQPQHFGDGTRLSIL.

This clonotype was seen many times. The V and J genes are TRBV24-1 and TRBJ1-5; D unresolved. The V end was cut by 3 bases, the J end by 1 base, with 6 bases between. The CDR3 consists of 14 residues. Per the germline V gene, CDR1 is KGHDR and CDR2 is SFDVKD. The CDR3 protein is CATSDHLSNQPQHF. For the CDR3, the DNA is TGTGCCACCAGTGATCATCTGAGCAATCAGCCCCAGCATTTT.

This clonotype was recorded many times. The chain has TRBV7-9 and TRBJ2-5; TRBD2 might be the D (5 bases). With 4 bases removed from V and 1 base from J, the gap between germline ends came to 19 bases. This CDR3 contains 17 residues. Germline V gene lookup returns CDR1 SEHNR and CDR2 FQNEAQ (reference sequence). The CDR3 DNA reads TGTGCCAGCAGCTGGTCCTCGGGGAGAATGGGCCAAGAGACCCAGTACTTC. Its translation is CASSWSSGRMGQETQYF.

The J gene is TRBJ2-3, the V gene TRBV24-1; the match to TRBD1 covers 10 bases. Germline assignment: CDR1 KGHDR and CDR2 SFDVKD. The CDR3 contains 18 residues. Trimming at V came to 3 bases and at J to 3 bases, leaving 11 bases not matched to a gene. Written as DNA, the CDR3 is TGTGCCACCAGTGATGCAGGTTCAAGACAGGGGGCGACAGATACGCAGTATTTT. Its translation is CATSDAGSRQGATDTQYF.

This clonotype was detected ten times or more. The gene calls are TRBV5-1 and TRBJ1-1; the D gene is possibly TRBD1 (5 bases). Germline-derived CDR1 and CDR2 are SGHRS and YFSETQ. This CDR3 region has 14 residues. The V gene lost 4 bases and the J gene lost 1 base, with 11 bases spanning the gap. CDR3 nucleotide sequence: TGCGCCAGCAGCCGCGCGGGGACGAACACTGAAGCTTTCTTT. Protein sequence: CASSRAGTNTEAFF.

CDR3 nucleotide sequence: TGTGCCAGTAGTAAAGGCCCGGGCCTCAATCAGCCCCAGCATTTT. Encoded protein: CASSKGPGLNQPQHF. This chain connects TRBV19 to TRBJ1-5; D is unclear. This CDR3 is 15 amino acids long. V was pared by 4 bases and J by 3 bases, with 13 bases between. Looked up from germline, CDR1 is LNHDA and CDR2 is SQIVND (reference sequence).